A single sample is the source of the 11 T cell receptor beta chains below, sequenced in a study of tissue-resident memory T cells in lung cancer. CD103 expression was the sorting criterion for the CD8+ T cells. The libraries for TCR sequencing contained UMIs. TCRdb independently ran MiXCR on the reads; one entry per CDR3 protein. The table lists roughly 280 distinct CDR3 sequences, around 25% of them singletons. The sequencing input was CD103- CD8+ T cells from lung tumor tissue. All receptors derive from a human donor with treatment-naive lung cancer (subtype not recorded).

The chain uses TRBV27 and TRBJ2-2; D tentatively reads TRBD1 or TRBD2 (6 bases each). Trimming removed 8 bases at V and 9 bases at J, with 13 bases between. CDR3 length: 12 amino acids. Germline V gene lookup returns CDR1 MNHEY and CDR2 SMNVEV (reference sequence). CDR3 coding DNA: TGTGCCAGCTCCCTGGGGGGCCGGGAGCTGTTTTTT. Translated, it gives CASSLGGRELFF.

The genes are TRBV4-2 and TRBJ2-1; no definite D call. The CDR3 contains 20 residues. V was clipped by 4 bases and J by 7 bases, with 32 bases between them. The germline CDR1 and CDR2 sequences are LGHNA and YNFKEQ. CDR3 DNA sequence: TGTGCCAGCAGCCTTACCGTACCCCCGTCCCCCATCAGTATAGTAAATGAGCAGTTCTTC. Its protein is CASSLTVPPSPISIVNEQFF.

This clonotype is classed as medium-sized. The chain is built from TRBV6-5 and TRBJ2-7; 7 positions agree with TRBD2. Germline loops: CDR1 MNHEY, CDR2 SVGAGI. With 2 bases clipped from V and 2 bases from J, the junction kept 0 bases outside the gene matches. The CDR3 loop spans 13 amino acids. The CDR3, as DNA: TGTGCCAGCAGTTACCGGGGGGCCTACGAGCAGTACTTC. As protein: CASSYRGAYEQYF.

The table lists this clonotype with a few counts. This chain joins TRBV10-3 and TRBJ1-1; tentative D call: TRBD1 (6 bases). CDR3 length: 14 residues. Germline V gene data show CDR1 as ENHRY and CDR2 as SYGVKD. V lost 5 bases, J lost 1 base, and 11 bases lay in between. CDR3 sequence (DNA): TGTGCCATCAGTCAGACAGGTGCGAACACTGAAGCTTTCTTT. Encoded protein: CAISQTGANTEAFF.

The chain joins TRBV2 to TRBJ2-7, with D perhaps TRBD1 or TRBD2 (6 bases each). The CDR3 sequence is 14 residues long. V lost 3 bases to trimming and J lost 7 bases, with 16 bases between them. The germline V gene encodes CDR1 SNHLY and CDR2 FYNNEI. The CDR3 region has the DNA TGTGCCAGCAGTGAGGCTGAGGGGGGAGAAGAGCAGTACTTC. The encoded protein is CASSEAEGGEEQYF.

The CDR3 here is CASSYLGVTGADTQYF. Here the CDR3 DNA reads TGTGCCAGCAGTTATCTGGGGGTAACTGGGGCAGATACGCAGTATTTT. The V call is TRBV12-3 or TRBV12-4, the J call TRBJ2-3; D may correspond to TRBD1 or TRBD2 (5 bases each). V dropped 4 bases and J dropped 4 bases, with 18 bases sitting between them. The CDR3 is 16 residues long.

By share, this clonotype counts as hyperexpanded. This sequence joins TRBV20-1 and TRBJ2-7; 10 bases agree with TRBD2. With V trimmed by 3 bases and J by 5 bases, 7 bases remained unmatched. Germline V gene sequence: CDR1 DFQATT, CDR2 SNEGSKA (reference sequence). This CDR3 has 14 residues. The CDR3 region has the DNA TGCAGTGCTAGCGGCCTAGCGGGAGACGACGAGCAGTACTTC. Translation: CSASGLAGDDEQYF.

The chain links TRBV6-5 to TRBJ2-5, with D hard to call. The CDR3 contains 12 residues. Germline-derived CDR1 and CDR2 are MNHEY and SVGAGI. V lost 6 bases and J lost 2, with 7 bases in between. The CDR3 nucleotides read TGTGCCAGCAGGGGCTCTCAAGAGACCCAGTACTTC. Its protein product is CASRGSQETQYF.

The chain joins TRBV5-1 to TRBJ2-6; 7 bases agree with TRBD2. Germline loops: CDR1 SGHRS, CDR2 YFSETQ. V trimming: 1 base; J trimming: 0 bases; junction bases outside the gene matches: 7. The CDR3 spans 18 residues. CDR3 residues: CASSLNPGGYSGANVLTF. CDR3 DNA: TGCGCCAGCAGCTTGAATCCGGGAGGCTACTCTGGGGCCAACGTCCTGACTTTC.

CDR3 loop: CASSRALDGETQYF. Here the CDR3 DNA reads TGTGCCAGCAGCCGGGCACTAGATGGCGAGACCCAGTACTTC. V gene TRBV3-1 combines with J gene TRBJ2-5; possibly TRBD2 for D (5 bases). The germline V gene encodes CDR1 LGHDT and CDR2 YNNKEL (reference sequence). The CDR3 covers 14 residues. Trimming pared 4 bases from V and 5 bases from J, leaving 14 bases between.

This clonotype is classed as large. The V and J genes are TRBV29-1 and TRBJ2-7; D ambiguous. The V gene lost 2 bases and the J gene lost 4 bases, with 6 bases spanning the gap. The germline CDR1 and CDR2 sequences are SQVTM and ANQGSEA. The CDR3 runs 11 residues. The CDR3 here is CSVEFGYEQYF. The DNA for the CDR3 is TGCAGCGTTGAATTTGGTTACGAGCAGTACTTC.